The 13 T cell receptor beta chains presented below share a single source sample, sequenced in a study of T cell responses to AZD1222 COVID-19 vaccine. Generated by immunoSEQ multiplex PCR, the TCRdb table keeps only in-frame clones and is missing some. Of over 150,000 clones listed, roughly 92% are singletons. Sequences were derived from peripheral blood, sampled 28 days after the second AZD1222 dose. The source of these receptors is an adult who received the AZD1222 COVID-19 vaccine.

The table lists this clone with a count of one. This chain connects TRBV7-9 to TRBJ1-3; 7 bases line up with TRBD1. Germline CDR1 SEHNR, CDR2 FQNEAQ (reference sequence). With V trimmed by 5 bases and J by 0 bases, 13 bases remained unmatched. The CDR3 is 18 residues long. CDR3 bases: TGTGCCAGCAGCAGCGGGACAGCTAAAGGGGCCTCTGGAAACACCATATATTTT. This encodes CASSSGTAKGASGNTIYF. Looking up the rest from reference TRBV7-9 and TRBJ1-3 gives the full variable domain: DTGVSQNPRHKITKRGQNVTFRCDPISEHNRLYWYRQTLGQGPEFLTYFQNEAQLEKSRLLSDRFSAERPKGSFSTLEIQRTEQGDSAMYLCASSSGTAKGASGNTIYFGEGSWLTVV.

V gene TRBV6-5 combines with J gene TRBJ1-2, with 7 bases lining up with TRBD1. Trimming cost V 2 bases and J 4 bases; bases outside gene matches: 7. In germline, CDR1 is MNHEY, CDR2 SVGAGI. The CDR3 runs to 15 residues. CDR3 coding DNA: TGTGCCAGCAGTTACGAGACAGGGTTCGGCTATGGCTACACCTTC. It translates to CASSYETGFGYGYTF.

This sequence joins TRBV6-5 and TRBJ2-7; D remains ambiguous. Between the trimmed V and J ends, which lost 1 base and 4 bases, there was a span of 11 bases. This CDR3 is 14 amino acids long. In germline, CDR1 is MNHEY, CDR2 SVGAGI. In nucleotides, the CDR3 is TGTGCCAGCAGTTACTATGGAAGGATTTACGAGCAGTACTTC. Encoded protein: CASSYYGRIYEQYF.

As DNA, the CDR3 is TGCGCCAGCAGCCACAAAGGGACAGGGGGTTGGAATGAGCAGTTCTTC. As protein: CASSHKGTGGWNEQFF. V is TRBV4-1 and J is TRBJ2-1, with 11 bases matching TRBD1. J gave up 7 bases and V 3 bases, and 8 bases lay outside the gene matches. The germline V gene encodes CDR1 MGHRA and CDR2 YSYEKL. This CDR3 has 16 amino acids.

This clone has just one count. V gene TRBV3-1 (or the pseudogene TRBV3-2) combines with J gene TRBJ2-7; tentative D call: TRBD1 (6 bases). The germline V and J ends were trimmed by 3 bases and 4 bases, with 10 bases remaining between them. The CDR3 is made up of 13 amino acids. The germline gives CDR1 LGHDT, CDR2 YNNKEL (reference sequence). The CDR3, as DNA: TGTGCCAGCAGCCAGCGAACAGGGTACGAGCAGTACTTC. Its protein product is CASSQRTGYEQYF.

The chain joins TRBV19 to TRBJ1-1, with D possibly matching TRBD1 (5 bases). Germline V lookup: CDR1 LNHDA, CDR2 SQIVND (reference sequence). V was trimmed by 2 bases and J by 1 base, leaving 11 bases between them. This CDR3 contains 15 residues. The CDR3 bases are TGTGCCAGTAGTATAACGCGTACAGGGAACACTGAAGCTTTCTTT. Translated, it gives CASSITRTGNTEAFF.

This clone was detected only once. This chain connects TRBV24-1 to TRBJ1-1, with D possibly TRBD1 on 5 matching bases. The V end lost 4 bases, the J end lost 1 base, and 21 bases lay between the germline ends. Germline V lookup: CDR1 KGHDR, CDR2 SFDVKD. This CDR3 comprises 18 residues. The CDR3 loop is CATSDRYSSQGWNTEAFF. DNA of the CDR3: TGTGCCACCAGTGACCGTTACAGCTCTCAGGGATGGAACACTGAAGCTTTCTTT.

The chain joins TRBV27 to TRBJ2-4, with D hard to call. The germline V gene has CDR1 MNHEY and CDR2 SMNVEV (reference sequence). The CDR3 covers 16 residues. V lost 5 bases to trimming and J lost 1 base, with 15 bases between them. This chain's CDR3 is CASSGLGGLAKNIQYF. CDR3 sequence (DNA): TGTGCCAGCAGTGGCTTGGGCGGTTTGGCCAAAAACATTCAGTACTTC.

For the CDR3, the DNA is TGTGCCAGCAGCTTAGCTCTAGTGGTGGACGAGCAGTACTTC. It codes for CASSLALVVDEQYF. The chain recombines TRBV7-8 with TRBJ2-7, with unresolved D. V gave up 0 bases and J gave up 5 bases, with 11 bases separating them. Germline lookup yields CDR1 SGHVS and CDR2 FQNEAQ. This CDR3 region has 14 residues.

This chain links TRBV11-2 with TRBJ2-7; the D gene is possibly TRBD2 (6 bases). Trimming left V 3 bases short and J 5 bases short, with 14 bases between. The V gene's germline CDR1 is SGHAT and CDR2 FQNNGV. CDR3 length: 14 residues. CDR3 sequence: CASSFGTPRDEQYF. Written as DNA, the CDR3 is TGTGCCAGCAGCTTCGGGACTCCTAGGGACGAGCAGTACTTC.

This chain uses TRBV27 with TRBJ2-7; TRBD2 might be the D (6 bases). Germline assignment: CDR1 MNHEY and CDR2 SMNVEV (reference sequence). The CDR3 consists of 11 residues. Trimming removed 8 bases at V and 7 bases at J, with 12 bases between. The chain's CDR3 is CASHSRGEQYF. The CDR3 DNA is TGTGCCAGCCACAGCCGGGGGGAGCAGTACTTC.

The rearrangement links TRBV4-1 to TRBJ2-3; D unresolved. The length of the CDR3 is 13 residues. Germline V gene lookup returns CDR1 MGHRA and CDR2 YSYEKL. The V end lost 7 bases, the J end lost 0 bases, and 8 bases lay between the germline ends. The CDR3 spells CASKRPSTDTQYF. The CDR3 DNA is TGCGCCAGCAAGAGGCCAAGCACAGATACGCAGTATTTT.

J is TRBJ1-2 and V is TRBV7-6, with a weak D call TRBD1 (6 bases). This CDR3 contains 17 residues. CDR1 is SGHVS and CDR2 is FNYEAQ in the germline V gene. V was pared by 5 bases and J by 4 bases, with 23 bases between. The CDR3 loop reads CASSPRIHRDTSYGYTF. The CDR3 nucleotides are TGTGCCAGCAGCCCCCGAATACACCGGGACACCTCCTATGGCTACACCTTC. Full variable domain (remainder filled in from reference TRBV7-6 and TRBJ1-2): GAGVSQSPRYKVTKRGQDVALRCDPISGHVSLYWYRQALGQGPEFLTYFNYEAQQDKSGLPNDRFSAERPEGSISTLTIQRTEQRDSAMYRCASSPRIHRDTSYGYTFGSGTRLTVV.